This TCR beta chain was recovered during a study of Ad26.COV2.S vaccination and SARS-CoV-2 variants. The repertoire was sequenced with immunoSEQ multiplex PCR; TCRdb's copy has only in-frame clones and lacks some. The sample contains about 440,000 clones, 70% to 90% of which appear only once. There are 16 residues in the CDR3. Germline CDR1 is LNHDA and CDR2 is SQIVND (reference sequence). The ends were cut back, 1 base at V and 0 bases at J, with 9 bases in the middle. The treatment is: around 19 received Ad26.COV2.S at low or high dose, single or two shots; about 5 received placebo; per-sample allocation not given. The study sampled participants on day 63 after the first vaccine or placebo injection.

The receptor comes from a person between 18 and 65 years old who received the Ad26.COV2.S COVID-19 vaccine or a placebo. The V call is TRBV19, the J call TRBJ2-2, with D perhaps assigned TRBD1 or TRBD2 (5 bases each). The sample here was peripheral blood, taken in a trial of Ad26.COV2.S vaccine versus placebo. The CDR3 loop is CASSIGGIPNTGELFF. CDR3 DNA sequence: TGTGCCAGTAGTATAGGGGGGATACCGAACACCGGGGAGCTGTTTTTT.